This TCR beta chain emerged from a study of T cell changes during pregnancy in multiple sclerosis. Trimming left V 6 bases short and J 12 bases short, with 18 bases between. Germline V lookup: CDR1 MNHNS, CDR2 SASEGT. This CDR3 is built from 12 residues. Clones were sequenced by immunoSEQ multiplex PCR, and TCRdb holds only the in-frame ones, with some missing. The sample includes tens of thousands of clones, about 89% of them seen just once. The sample was CD8+ T cells from peripheral blood mononuclear cells, taken in the third trimester of pregnancy. The receptor comes from a female donor with multiple sclerosis, enrolled in a pregnancy study. This chain uses TRBV6-1 with TRBJ2-7; D is perhaps TRBD1 (5 bases). The CDR3 bases are TGTGCCAGCAGACAGGATCTGGCATTACCGTACTTC. It translates to CASRQDLALPYF.